The rows below give T cell receptor beta chains drawn from one sample of a study of shared clonotypes between healthy human individuals. Sequencing was performed with immunoSEQ multiplex PCR; in TCRdb, only in-frame clones are kept and a portion is missing. The sample yields over a million clones, approximately 80% seen once. The sequenced sample consisted of memory CD4+ T cells from PBMCs. These receptors all stem from a man in his late teens or twenties in good health. Some clones in this sample may be carry-over from other donors' samples. CDR3s include the opening cysteine and the closing phenylalanine or tryptophan. Each record gives: J gene, clone size, D gene, V gene, CDR3 protein, CDR3 DNA. D genes are given only for firm matches. Where a row states a size, it is once, few, many or the class of an expanded clone; other rows omit it.

>TRBJ2-1|-|-|TRBV6-6
CASSKDRSSYNEQFF
TGTGCCAGCAGTAAGGACCGGAGCTCCTACAATGAGCAGTTCTTC
>TRBJ2-7|-|-|TRBV19
CASSSRTRRDEQYF
TGTGCCAGTAGTTCCCGGACCCGGCGAGACGAGCAGTACTTC
>TRBJ2-3|few|-|TRBV5-1
CASSLGGTDTQYF
TGCGCCAGCAGCTTGGGTGGCACAGATACGCAGTATTTT
>TRBJ2-1|few|-|TRBV5-1
CASSLRGASPPGNEQFF
TGCGCCAGCAGCTTGAGGGGAGCCTCCCCGCCGGGCAATGAGCAGTTCTTC
>TRBJ1-5|-|-|TRBV28
CASNPLGNQPQHF
TGTGCCAGCAATCCACTTGGGAATCAGCCCCAGCATTTT
>TRBJ1-2|-|TRBD1|TRBV18
CASSPGQANYGYTF
TGTGCCAGCTCACCTGGACAGGCGAACTATGGCTACACCTTC
>TRBJ1-2|few|-|TRBV27
CASSLGTAQAGGYTF
TGTGCCAGCAGTTTGGGGACTGCCCAGGCGGGTGGCTACACCTTC
>TRBJ2-7|-|TRBD1|TRBV11-2
CASSLDRGAYEQYF
TGTGCCAGCAGCCTAGACAGGGGTGCGTACGAGCAGTACTTC
>TRBJ2-7|once|TRBD1|TRBV2
CASSEALQGDRHYEQYF
TGTGCCAGCAGTGAAGCGCTTCAGGGGGACAGACACTACGAGCAGTACTTC
>TRBJ1-3|-|TRBD1|TRBV27
CASSLQGASGNTIYF
TGTGCCAGCAGTTTACAGGGGGCATCTGGAAACACCATATATTTT
>TRBJ2-3|-|-|TRBV5-5
CASSFKDTQYF
TGTGCCAGCAGCTTCAAGGATACGCAGTATTTT
>TRBJ1-3|-|-|TRBV7-9
CASSLGRYNTIYF
TGTGCCAGCAGCTTAGGACGATATAACACCATATATTTT
>TRBJ1-2|-|-|TRBV19
CASSRGQAYGYTF
TGTGCCAGTAGTAGGGGACAAGCCTATGGCTACACCTTC
>TRBJ2-1|many|-|TRBV5-1
CASTYSGQAVVNEQFF
TGCGCCAGCACCTATTCCGGGCAGGCCGTGGTCAATGAGCAGTTCTTC
>TRBJ2-7|-|TRBD2|TRBV7-8
CASSLLAGGTYEQYF
TGTGCCAGCAGCTTACTAGCGGGAGGTACCTACGAGCAGTACTTC
>TRBJ2-3|-|-|TRBV28
CASSFIGIVRTGADTQYF
TGTGCCAGCAGTTTTATCGGGATTGTGCGGACCGGAGCGGATACGCAGTATTTT
>TRBJ2-5|-|TRBD1|TRBV23-1
CASVTGTGAGTRGQETQYF
TGCGCCAGCGTAACCGGGACAGGGGCCGGGACTAGGGGACAAGAGACCCAGTACTTC
>TRBJ2-3|-|TRBD2|TRBV2
CASSPIAGGWGDTQYF
TGTGCCAGCAGTCCCATAGCGGGAGGGTGGGGAGATACGCAGTATTTT
>TRBJ2-4|once|TRBD1|TRBV7-2
CASSPSQPGTGGAGQQYF
TGTGCCAGCAGCCCGTCCCAACCCGGGACAGGGGGCGCCGGGCAACAGTACTTC
>TRBJ2-2|-|TRBD2|TRBV5-1
CASSLVAGEGGELFF
TGCGCCAGCAGCTTGGTCGCGGGAGAGGGCGGGGAGCTGTTTTTT
>TRBJ2-3|-|TRBD2|TRBV19
CASRRLAGFTDTQYF
TGTGCCAGTAGAAGACTAGCGGGATTCACAGATACGCAGTATTTT
>TRBJ2-5|-|TRBD2|TRBV25-1
CASSEWGGITYQETQYF
TGTGCCAGCAGTGAATGGGGAGGGATTACGTACCAAGAGACCCAGTACTTC
>TRBJ2-1|-|TRBD1|TRBV9
CASSATGGGYNEQFF
TGTGCCAGCAGCGCGACAGGGGGAGGATACAATGAGCAGTTCTTC
>TRBJ2-7|-|TRBD1|TRBV27
CASSLRDRHSYEQYF
TGTGCCAGCAGTTTAAGGGACAGGCACTCCTACGAGCAGTACTTC
>TRBJ1-4|once|-|TRBV5-6
CASSYRDANEKLFF
TGTGCCAGCAGCTACCGGGACGCGAATGAAAAACTGTTTTTT
>TRBJ2-7|-|TRBD1|TRBV5-6
CASSQTGGPPLKAQYF
TGTGCCAGCAGCCAGACAGGGGGCCCTCCCCTAAAGGCGCAGTACTTC
>TRBJ2-6|-|-|TRBV7-3
CASSLSRTGANVLTF
TGTGCCAGCAGCTTAAGCAGAACTGGGGCCAACGTCCTGACTTTC
>TRBJ2-7|-|TRBD1|TRBV11-2
CASSLSSGAGGYEQYF
TGTGCCAGCAGCTTAAGTTCCGGGGCAGGGGGCTACGAGCAGTACTTC
>TRBJ1-4|-|TRBD1|TRBV27
CASRTHLTGGAGKLFF
TGTGCCAGCAGGACTCACCTGACAGGGGGCGCGGGAAAACTGTTTTTT
>TRBJ1-4|-|-|TRBV5-6
CASSWGPTDVNEKLFF
TGTGCCAGCAGCTGGGGACCGACAGACGTTAATGAAAAACTGTTTTTT
>TRBJ1-2|once|TRBD1|TRBV7-2
CASSLQGAGGYTF
TGTGCCAGCAGTTTACAGGGGGCGGGCGGCTACACCTTC
>TRBJ2-3|-|TRBD2|TRBV4-1
CASSPSLAGVGTDTQYF
TGCGCCAGCAGCCCTAGCCTAGCGGGAGTTGGGACAGATACGCAGTATTTT
>TRBJ2-5|-|-|TRBV2
CASSDKGFGETQYF
TGTGCCAGCAGTGATAAGGGGTTTGGAGAGACCCAGTACTTC
>TRBJ2-5|-|TRBD2|TRBV7-2
CASSLWTSGRRSQETQYF
TGTGCCAGCAGTTTGTGGACTAGCGGGAGAAGGTCCCAAGAGACCCAGTACTTC
>TRBJ2-7|-|TRBD1|TRBV4-3
CASSQYDREGEQYF
TGCGCCAGCAGCCAGTACGACAGGGAAGGAGAGCAGTACTTC
>TRBJ1-1|once|-|TRBV6-1
CASISVRVNTEAFF
TGTGCCAGCATAAGTGTTAGGGTGAACACTGAAGCTTTCTTT
>TRBJ2-1|-|-|TRBV6-5
CASSSTYNEQFF
TGTGCCAGCAGTTCCACATACAATGAGCAGTTCTTC
>TRBJ1-1|-|TRBD1|TRBV6-1
CASSDGQGAGKAFF
TGTGCCAGCAGTGACGGACAGGGGGCCGGCAAGGCTTTCTTT
>TRBJ2-2|-|TRBD2|TRBV9
CASSQASGSLNTGELFF
TGTGCCAGCAGCCAGGCTAGCGGGTCCTTAAACACCGGGGAGCTGTTTTTT
>TRBJ2-1|many|TRBD1|TRBV7-9
CASSLRDQTGGNEQFF
TGTGCCAGCAGCTTGCGGGACCAGACAGGGGGCAATGAGCAGTTCTTC
>TRBJ2-7|-|-|TRBV21-1
CASSNRIQACGLCGQYF
TGTGCCAGCAGCAACCGGATCCAGGCATGCGGTCTGTGCGGGCAGTACTTC
>TRBJ2-7|-|-|TRBV5-1
CASSPARYEQYF
TGCGCCAGCAGCCCCGCCCGATACGAGCAGTACTTC
>TRBJ1-2|-|-|TRBV5-4
CASSFNYYGYTF
TGTGCCAGCAGCTTTAATTATTATGGCTACACCTTC
>TRBJ2-7|many|-|TRBV7-3
CASSLGPIYEQYF
TGTGCCAGCAGCTTAGGCCCTATCTACGAGCAGTACTTC